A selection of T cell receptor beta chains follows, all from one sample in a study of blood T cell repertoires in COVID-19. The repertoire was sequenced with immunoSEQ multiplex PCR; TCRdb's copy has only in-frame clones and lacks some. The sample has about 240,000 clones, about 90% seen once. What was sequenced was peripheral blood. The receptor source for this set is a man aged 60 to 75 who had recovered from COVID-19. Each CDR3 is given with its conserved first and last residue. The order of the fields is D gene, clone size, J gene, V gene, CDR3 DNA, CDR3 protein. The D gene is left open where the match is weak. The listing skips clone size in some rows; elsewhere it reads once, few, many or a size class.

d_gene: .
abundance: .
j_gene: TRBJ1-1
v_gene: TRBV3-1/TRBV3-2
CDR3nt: TGTGCCAGCAGGCAAGGGTTCACTCGGGCTTTCTTT
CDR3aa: CASRQGFTRAFF

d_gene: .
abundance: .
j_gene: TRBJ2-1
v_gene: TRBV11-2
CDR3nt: TGTGCCAGCAGCTCCCAACCAGGCGGGGGCGATGAGCAGTTCTTC
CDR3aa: CASSSQPGGGDEQFF

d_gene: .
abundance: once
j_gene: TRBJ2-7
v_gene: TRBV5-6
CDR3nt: TGTGCCAGCAGCTGGACTCCTCAGACCTACGAGCAGTACTTC
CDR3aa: CASSWTPQTYEQYF

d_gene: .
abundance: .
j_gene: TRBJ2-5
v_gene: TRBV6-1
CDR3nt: TGTGCCAGCAGTGATGCAGGAGCCGGGAAGACCCAGTACTTC
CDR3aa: CASSDAGAGKTQYF

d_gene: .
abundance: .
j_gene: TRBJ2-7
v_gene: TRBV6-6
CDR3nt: TGTGCCAGCACCCTCCGCTACGAGCAGTACTTC
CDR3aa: CASTLRYEQYF

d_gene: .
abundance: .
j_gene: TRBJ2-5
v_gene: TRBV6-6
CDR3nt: TGTGCCAGCACCGAGCTGGGGCTAAAGCAAGAGACCCAGTACTTC
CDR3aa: CASTELGLKQETQYF

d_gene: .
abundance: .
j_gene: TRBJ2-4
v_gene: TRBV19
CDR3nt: TGTGCCAGTATGAAGGGGGATGTAGCCAAAAACATTCAGTACTTC
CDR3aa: CASMKGDVAKNIQYF

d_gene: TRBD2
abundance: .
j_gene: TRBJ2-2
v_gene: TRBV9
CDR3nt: TGTGCCAGCAGCCTCCGTTTTAGCGGGGGGACCTACACCGGGGAGCTGTTTTTT
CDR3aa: CASSLRFSGGTYTGELFF

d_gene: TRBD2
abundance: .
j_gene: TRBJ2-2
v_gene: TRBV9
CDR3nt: TGTGCCAGCAGCGCACAGACTAGCGGGGGCCCCGGGGAGCTGTTTTTT
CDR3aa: CASSAQTSGGPGELFF

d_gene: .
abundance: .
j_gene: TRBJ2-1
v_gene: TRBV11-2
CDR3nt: TGTGCCAGCAGCTACCTCGGTGACAATGAGCAGTTCTTC
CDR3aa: CASSYLGDNEQFF

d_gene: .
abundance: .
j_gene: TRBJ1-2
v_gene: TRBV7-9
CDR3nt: TGTGCCAGCAGCTTACCCTACGGACAGCCGGCTAACTATGGCTACACCTTC
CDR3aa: CASSLPYGQPANYGYTF

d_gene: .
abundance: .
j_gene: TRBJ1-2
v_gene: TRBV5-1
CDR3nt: TGCGCCAGCAGCCGAGAGGGCGGCTATGGCTACACCTTC
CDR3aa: CASSREGGYGYTF

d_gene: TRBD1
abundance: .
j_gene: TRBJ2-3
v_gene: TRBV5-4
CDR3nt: TGTGCCAGCAGCATGGGACAGGGAACAGATACGCAGTATTTT
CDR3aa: CASSMGQGTDTQYF

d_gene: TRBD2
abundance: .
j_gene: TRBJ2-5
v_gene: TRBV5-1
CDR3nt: TGCGCCAGCAGCCCAGGTTCGGGGGGTCGGGGAGAGACCCAGTACTTC
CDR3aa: CASSPGSGGRGETQYF

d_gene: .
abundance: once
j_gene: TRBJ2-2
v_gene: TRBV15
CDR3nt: TGTGCCACCAGCAGAGTACGGGCCGGGGGCACCGGGGAGCTGTTTTTT
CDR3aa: CATSRVRAGGTGELFF

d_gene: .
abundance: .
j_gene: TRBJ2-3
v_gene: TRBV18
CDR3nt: TGTGCCAGCTCACCGACTGCTGGGACAGATACGCAGTATTTT
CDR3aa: CASSPTAGTDTQYF

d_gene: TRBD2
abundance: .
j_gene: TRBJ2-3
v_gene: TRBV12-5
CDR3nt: TGTGCTAGTGGTTCCCTAGCGGGGGGGACAGATACGCAGTATTTT
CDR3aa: CASGSLAGGTDTQYF

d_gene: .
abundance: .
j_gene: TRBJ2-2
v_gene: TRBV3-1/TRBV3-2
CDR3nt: TGTGCCAGCAGCCAGGCAGGGGCGGAGAACACCGGGGAGCTGTTTTTT
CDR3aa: CASSQAGAENTGELFF

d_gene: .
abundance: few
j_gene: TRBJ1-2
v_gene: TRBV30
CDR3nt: TGTGCCGGAGTCCGGCAGGGAGGAGGGGGCTACACCTTC
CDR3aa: CAGVRQGGGGYTF

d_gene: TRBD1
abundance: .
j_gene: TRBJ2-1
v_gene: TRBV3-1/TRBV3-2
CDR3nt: TGTGCCAGCAGCCATTTAGGGGACAGGGGGAATGGGGAGCAGTTCTTC
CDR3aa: CASSHLGDRGNGEQFF

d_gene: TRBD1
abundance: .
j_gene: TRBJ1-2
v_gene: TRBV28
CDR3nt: TGTGCCAGCAGTTTTGAACAGGGGGTTGGCTACACCTTC
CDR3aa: CASSFEQGVGYTF

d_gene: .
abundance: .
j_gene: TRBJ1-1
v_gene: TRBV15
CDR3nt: TGTGCCACCAGCAGAGATTTCGGGAACACTGAAGCTTTCTTT
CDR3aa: CATSRDFGNTEAFF

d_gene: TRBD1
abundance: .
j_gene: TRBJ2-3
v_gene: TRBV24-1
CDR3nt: TGTGCCACCAGTGGGGAGACAGGGGCCGTATTGGGCACAGATACGCAGTATTTT
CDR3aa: CATSGETGAVLGTDTQYF

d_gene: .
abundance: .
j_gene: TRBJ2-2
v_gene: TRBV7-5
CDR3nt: TGTGCCAGAAGCGGACTAGCGGGGGGGCAGTCGAACACCGGGGAGCTGTTTTTT
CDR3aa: CARSGLAGGQSNTGELFF